This TCR beta chain was identified in a study of graft-versus-host responses after intestinal transplantation. Turning to the study itself: Every recipient underwent anti-thymocyte globulin induction, then tacrolimus and steroids for roughly 3 years.

V lost 8 bases and J lost 4; bases outside the gene matches: 14. CDR1 and CDR2 (germline): ENHRY, SYGVKD. This CDR3 comprises 15 residues. TCRdb's table, derived via immunoSEQ multiplex PCR, lists solely in-frame clones and lacks some. This table has tens of thousands of clones, approximately 89% appearing once. The chain recombines TRBV10-3 with TRBJ2-7; TRBD1 aligns across 7 bases. This TCR came from a human patient who received an intestinal transplant, so some T cells may come from the graft donor. The sequenced sample was PBMCs, obtained roughly 64 days after intestinal transplantation. As DNA, the CDR3 is TGTGCCATCCGGCCGACGGGACAGCCTCAATACGAGCAGTACTTC. Its translation: CAIRPTGQPQYEQYF.